This TCR beta chain was profiled in a study of brain metastases from non-small cell lung cancer. Broader study findings: Fewer infiltrating T cells were found in brain metastases than primaries. T-cell clones appeared expanded in approximately 60% of brain metastases relative to matched primary tumors. Metastases had sparse T cells but largely shared repertoires with primaries.

Germline V gene data show CDR1 as MDHEN and CDR2 as SYDVKM. CDR3 size: 15 residues. Trimming shortened V by 2 bases and J by 3 bases, and 14 bases separated the two germline ends. This table comes from immunoSEQ multiplex PCR, and its TCRdb copy is limited to in-frame clones, with some not included. The sample holds 500 to 850 clones, roughly 91% seen once. As to this clone: What it recognizes is unknown.

The V call is TRBV28, the J call TRBJ2-7, with unresolved D. Sequencing was done on a sample of primary lung tumor tissue. The clonotype comes from a donor older than 35 with non-small cell lung cancer. This CDR3 reads CASSLVGSGFYEQYF. The CDR3 DNA is TGTGCCAGCAGTTTAGTGGGGTCTGGGTTCTACGAGCAGTACTTC.